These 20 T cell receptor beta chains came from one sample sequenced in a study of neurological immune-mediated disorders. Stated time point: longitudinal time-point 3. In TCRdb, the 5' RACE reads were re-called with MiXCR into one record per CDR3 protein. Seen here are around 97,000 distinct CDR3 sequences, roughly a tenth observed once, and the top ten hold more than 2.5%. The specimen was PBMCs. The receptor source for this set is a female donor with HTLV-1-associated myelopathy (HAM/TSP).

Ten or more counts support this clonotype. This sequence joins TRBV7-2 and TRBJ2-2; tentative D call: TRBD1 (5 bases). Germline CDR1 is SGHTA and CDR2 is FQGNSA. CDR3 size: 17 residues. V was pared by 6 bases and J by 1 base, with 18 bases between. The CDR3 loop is CASRPTSLTENTGELFF. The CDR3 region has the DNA TGTGCCAGCAGACCTACCAGTTTGACAGAGAACACCGGGGAGCTGTTTTTT.

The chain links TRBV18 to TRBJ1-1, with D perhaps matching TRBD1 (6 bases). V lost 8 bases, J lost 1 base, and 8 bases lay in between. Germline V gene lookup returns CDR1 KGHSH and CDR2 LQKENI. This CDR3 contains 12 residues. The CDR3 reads CASQQGNTEAFF. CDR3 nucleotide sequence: TGTGCCAGCCAACAGGGGAACACTGAAGCTTTCTTT.

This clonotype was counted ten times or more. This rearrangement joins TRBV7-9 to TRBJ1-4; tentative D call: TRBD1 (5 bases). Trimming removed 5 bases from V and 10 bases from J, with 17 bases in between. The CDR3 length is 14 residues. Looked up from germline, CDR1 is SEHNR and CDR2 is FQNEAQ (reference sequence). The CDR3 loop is CASSPEGVGAKLFF. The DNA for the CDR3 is TGTGCCAGCAGCCCCGAAGGGGTCGGGGCAAAACTGTTTTTT.

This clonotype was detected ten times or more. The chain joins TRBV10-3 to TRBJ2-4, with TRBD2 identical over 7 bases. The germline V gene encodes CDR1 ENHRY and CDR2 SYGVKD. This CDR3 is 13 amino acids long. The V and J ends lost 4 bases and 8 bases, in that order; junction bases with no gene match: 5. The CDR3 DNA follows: TGTGCCATCAGTGGGTCTCGGGGGGACATTCAGTACTTC. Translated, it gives CAISGSRGDIQYF.

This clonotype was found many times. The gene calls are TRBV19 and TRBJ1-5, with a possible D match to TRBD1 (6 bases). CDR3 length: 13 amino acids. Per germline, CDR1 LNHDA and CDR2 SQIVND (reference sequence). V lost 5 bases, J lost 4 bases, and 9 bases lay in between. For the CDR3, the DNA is TGTGCCAGTAGTTTTGACAGGAATCAGCCCCAGCATTTT. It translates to CASSFDRNQPQHF.

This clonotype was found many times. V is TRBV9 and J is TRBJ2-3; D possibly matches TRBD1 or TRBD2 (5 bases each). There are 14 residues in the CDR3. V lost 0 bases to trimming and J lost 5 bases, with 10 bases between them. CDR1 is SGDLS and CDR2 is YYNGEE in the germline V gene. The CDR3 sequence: CASSVVSGRDTQYF. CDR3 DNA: TGTGCCAGCAGCGTAGTTTCAGGGAGAGATACGCAGTATTTT.

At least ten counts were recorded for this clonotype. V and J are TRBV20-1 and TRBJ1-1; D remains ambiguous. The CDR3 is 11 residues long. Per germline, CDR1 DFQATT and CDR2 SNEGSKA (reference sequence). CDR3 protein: CRPTENTEAFF. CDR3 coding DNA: TGCAGGCCTACAGAGAACACTGAAGCTTTCTTT.

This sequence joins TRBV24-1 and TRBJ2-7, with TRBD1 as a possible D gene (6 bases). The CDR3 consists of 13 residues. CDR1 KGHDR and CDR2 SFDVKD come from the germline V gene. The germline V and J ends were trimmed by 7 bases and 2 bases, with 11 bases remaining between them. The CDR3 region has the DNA TGTGCCACCAGCGTGACAGGAGCCTACGAGCAGTACTTC. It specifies CATSVTGAYEQYF.

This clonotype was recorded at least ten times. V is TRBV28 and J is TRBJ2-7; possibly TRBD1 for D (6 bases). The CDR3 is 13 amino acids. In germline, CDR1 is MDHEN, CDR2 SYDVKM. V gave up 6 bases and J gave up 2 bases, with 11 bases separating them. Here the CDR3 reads CASSPDRAYEQYF. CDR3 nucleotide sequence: TGTGCCAGCAGCCCGGACAGAGCCTACGAGCAGTACTTC.

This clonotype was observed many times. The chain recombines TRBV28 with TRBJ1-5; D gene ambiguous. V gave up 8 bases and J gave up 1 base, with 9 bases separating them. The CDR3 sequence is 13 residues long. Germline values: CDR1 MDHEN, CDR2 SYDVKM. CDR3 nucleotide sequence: TGTGCCAGCGGCGGGATGAGCAATCAGCCCCAGCATTTT. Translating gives CASGGMSNQPQHF.

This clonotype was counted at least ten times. The CDR3 bases are TGCAGTGCTAGAGTGAGGGGAGCAACCTACGAGCAGTACTTC. It codes for CSARVRGATYEQYF. The rearrangement links TRBV20-1 to TRBJ2-7; tentatively, D is TRBD1 or TRBD2 (5 bases each). This CDR3 comprises 14 residues. Germline CDR1 DFQATT, CDR2 SNEGSKA (reference sequence). Trimming left V 1 base short and J 2 bases short, with 12 bases between.

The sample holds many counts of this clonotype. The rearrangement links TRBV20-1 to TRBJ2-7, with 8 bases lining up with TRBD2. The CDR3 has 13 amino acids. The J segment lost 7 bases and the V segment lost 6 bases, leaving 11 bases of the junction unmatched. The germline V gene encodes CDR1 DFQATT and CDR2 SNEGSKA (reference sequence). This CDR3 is CSAGRGGRGEQYF. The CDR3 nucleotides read TGCAGTGCCGGGAGGGGGGGGCGGGGAGAGCAGTACTTC.

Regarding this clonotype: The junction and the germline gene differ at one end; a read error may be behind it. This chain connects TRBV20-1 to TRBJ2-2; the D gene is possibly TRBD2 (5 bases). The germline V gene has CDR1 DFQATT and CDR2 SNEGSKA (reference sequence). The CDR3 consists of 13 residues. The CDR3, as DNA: TGCAGTCCAAGACATTCGGTTTCCGGGGAGCAGTTTTTT. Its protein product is CSPRHSVSGEQFF.

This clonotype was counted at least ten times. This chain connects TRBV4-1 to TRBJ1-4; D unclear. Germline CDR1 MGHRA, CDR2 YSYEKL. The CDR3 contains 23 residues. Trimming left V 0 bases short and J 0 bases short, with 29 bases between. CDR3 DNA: TGCGCCAGCAGCCAAGATGGTATTATAACAGAATTCTCCCTTGGCCCAACTAATGAAAAACTGTTTTTT. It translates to CASSQDGIITEFSLGPTNEKLFF.

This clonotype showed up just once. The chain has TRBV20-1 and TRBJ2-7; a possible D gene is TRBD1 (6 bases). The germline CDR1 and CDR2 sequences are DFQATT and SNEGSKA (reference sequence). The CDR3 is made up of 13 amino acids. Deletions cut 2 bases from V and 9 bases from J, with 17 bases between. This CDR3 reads CSARLGAEVGQYF. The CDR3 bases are TGCAGTGCTAGATTGGGGGCCGAGGTCGGGCAGTACTTC.

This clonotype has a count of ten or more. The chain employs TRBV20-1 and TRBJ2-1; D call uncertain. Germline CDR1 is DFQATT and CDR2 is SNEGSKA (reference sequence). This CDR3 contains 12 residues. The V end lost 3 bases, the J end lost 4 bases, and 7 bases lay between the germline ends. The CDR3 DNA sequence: TGCAGTGCTAGCGGACCTTACAATGAGCAGTTCTTC. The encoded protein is CSASGPYNEQFF.

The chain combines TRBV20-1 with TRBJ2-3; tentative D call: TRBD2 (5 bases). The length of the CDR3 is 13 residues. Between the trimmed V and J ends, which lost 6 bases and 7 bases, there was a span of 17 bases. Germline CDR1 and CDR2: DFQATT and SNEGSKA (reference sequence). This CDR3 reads CSASLEFVNTQYF. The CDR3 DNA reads TGCAGTGCCTCACTAGAGTTCGTGAATACGCAGTATTTT.

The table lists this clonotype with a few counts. DNA of the CDR3: TGTGCCAGCAGCTTGGGGACAGGGTTCCTCTCCTACGAGCAGTACTTC. Amino acid sequence: CASSLGTGFLSYEQYF. The chain employs TRBV5-6 and TRBJ2-7, with 8 bases that match TRBD1. J was trimmed by 0 bases and V by 0 bases; bases with no gene match: 5. This CDR3 has 16 amino acids. Germline CDR1 is SGHDT and CDR2 is YYEEEE.

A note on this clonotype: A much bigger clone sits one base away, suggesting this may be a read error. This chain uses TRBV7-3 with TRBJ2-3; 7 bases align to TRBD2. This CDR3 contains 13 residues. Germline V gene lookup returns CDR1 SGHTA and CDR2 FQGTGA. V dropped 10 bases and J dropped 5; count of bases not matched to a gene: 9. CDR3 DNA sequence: TGTGCCACCCGGGGGGAGGGCATAGATACGCAGTATTTT. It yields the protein CATRGEGIDTQYF.

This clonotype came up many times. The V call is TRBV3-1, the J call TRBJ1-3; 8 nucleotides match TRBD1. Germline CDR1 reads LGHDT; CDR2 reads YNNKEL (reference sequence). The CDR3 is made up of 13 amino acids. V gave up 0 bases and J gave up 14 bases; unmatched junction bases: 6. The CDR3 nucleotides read TGTGCCAGCAGCCAAGAACGCGGACAGGGCTTATATTTT. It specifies CASSQERGQGLYF.